The 12 T cell receptor beta chains below come from one sample, sequenced in a study of blood T cell repertoires in COVID-19. The table came from immunoSEQ multiplex PCR; TCRdb's copy has only in-frame clones and leaves some out. The repertoire has 300,000 to 350,000 clones, more than 85% of them found once; the top ten carry about 4%. The sequencing input was PBMCs or T cells enriched from blood (not recorded which). These receptors all stem from a young woman who had been exposed to COVID-19.

The chain recombines TRBV24-1 with TRBJ1-2; 8 bases line up with TRBD1. The CDR3 runs to 14 residues. Germline assignment: CDR1 KGHDR and CDR2 SFDVKD. V lost 4 bases and J lost 2; bases outside the gene matches: 2. The CDR3 DNA reads as TGTGCCACCAGTGAAAGGACAGGGAACTATGGCTACACCTTC. Residues: CATSERTGNYGYTF.

The chain links TRBV4-1 to TRBJ1-5, with D tentatively TRBD1 (6 bases). Germline CDR1 is MGHRA and CDR2 is YSYEKL. This CDR3 is built from 15 residues. With 6 bases removed from V and 0 bases from J, the gap between germline ends came to 12 bases. DNA of the CDR3: TGCGCCAGCAGACGCGGACAGATTAGCAATCAGCCCCAGCATTTT. Translating it yields CASRRGQISNQPQHF.

The chain recombines TRBV7-3 with TRBJ2-1, with 10 bases aligning to TRBD2. The CDR3 is 15 amino acids. CDR1 and CDR2 from the germline V gene are SGHTA and FQGTGA. V was pared by 7 bases and J by 9 bases, with 12 bases of the junction left unmatched. The CDR3 nucleotides read TGTGCCAGCACCTTTAGAGCGGGGGGGTCTAGTGAGCAGTTCTTC. Translated: CASTFRAGGSSEQFF.

This clone turned up a few times. The chain couples TRBV9 to TRBJ2-6; D uncertain. Germline CDR1 SGDLS, CDR2 YYNGEE. Trimming stripped 2 bases from V and 4 bases from J, with 7 bases between. This CDR3 has 14 residues. CDR3: CASSVYSGANVLTF. The DNA for the CDR3 is TGTGCCAGCAGCGTCTATTCCGGGGCCAACGTCCTGACTTTC.

V and J are TRBV9 and TRBJ1-1; 7 bases map to TRBD1. V shed 3 bases and J 3 bases; nucleotides not matched to a gene: 14. Per germline, CDR1 SGDLS and CDR2 YYNGEE. The CDR3 sequence is 17 residues long. CDR3 sequence: CASSARQRTGPHTEAFF. The CDR3, as DNA: TGTGCCAGCAGCGCCCGACAGAGGACAGGTCCTCACACTGAAGCTTTCTTT.

The chain carries TRBV14 and TRBJ1-5; D unresolved. CDR1 SGHDN and CDR2 FVKESK come from the germline V gene. With 0 bases removed from V and 2 bases from J, the gap between germline ends came to 8 bases. The CDR3 length is 15 residues. CDR3 DNA sequence: TGTGCCAGCAGCCAAGAGAGTTTAGGCAATCAGCCCCAGCATTTT. This sequence encodes CASSQESLGNQPQHF.

This sequence joins TRBV11-3 and TRBJ2-3, with 8 nucleotides matching TRBD2. The trim removed 0 bases at V and 8 bases at J, leaving 4 bases unmatched. The CDR3 totals 14 residues. Per germline, CDR1 SGHNT and CDR2 YENEEA. CDR3 nucleotide sequence: TGTGCCAGCAGCTTAGAGAGCGGGAGAGGTACGCAGTATTTT. It is translated as CASSLESGRGTQYF.

J is TRBJ1-2 and V is TRBV29-1, with TRBD1 matching over 9 bases. The CDR3 sequence is 12 residues long. The germline V gene encodes CDR1 SQVTM and CDR2 ANQGSEA. V was clipped by 6 bases and J by 3 bases; unmatched bases: 2. CDR3 amino acids: CSVTGGDYGYTF. The CDR3 coding sequence is TGCAGCGTGACAGGGGGGGACTATGGCTACACCTTC.

The chain combines TRBV5-4 with TRBJ2-1, with 7 bases lining up with TRBD1. This CDR3 comprises 16 residues. CDR1 and CDR2 from the germline V gene are SGHNT and YYREEE (reference sequence). V gave up 3 bases and J gave up 4 bases; unmatched junction bases: 10. The CDR3 DNA sequence: TGTGCCAGCAGCTCCCCGAGTAGGGGGCGGTACAATGAGCAGTTCTTC. Translating gives CASSSPSRGRYNEQFF.

The V and J genes are TRBV30 and TRBJ2-7, with 12 bases that match TRBD1. The V gene's germline CDR1 is GTSNPN and CDR2 SVGIG (reference sequence). V shed 0 bases and J 0 bases; nucleotides not matched to a gene: 3. The CDR3 consists of 16 residues. Here the CDR3 reads CAWSVRGQGASYEQYF. The CDR3 nucleotides read TGTGCCTGGAGTGTACGGGGACAGGGGGCCTCCTACGAGCAGTACTTC.

CDR3 in DNA: TGCAGCGTTGGGGGACAGGGAGATGAAAAACTGTTTTTT. It yields the protein CSVGGQGDEKLFF. V and J are TRBV29-1 and TRBJ1-4; 9 bases fit TRBD1. CDR1 and CDR2 from the germline V gene are SQVTM and ANQGSEA. J gave up 6 bases and V 4 bases, and 3 bases lay outside the gene matches. This CDR3 comprises 13 residues. The variable domain in full, completed from reference TRBV29-1 and TRBJ1-4, reads SAVISQKPSRDICQRGTSLTIQCQVDSQVTMMFWYRQQPGQSLTLIATANQGSEATYESGFVIDKFPISRPNLTFSTLTVSNMSPEDSSIYLCSVGGQGDEKLFFGSGTQLSVL.

The chain is built from TRBV7-2 and TRBJ1-1; TRBD1 aligns across 7 bases. The J segment lost 3 bases and the V segment lost 3 bases, leaving 4 bases of the junction unmatched. Germline V gene data show CDR1 as SGHTA and CDR2 as FQGNSA. This CDR3 region has 14 residues. The CDR3 sequence: CASSFAGGDTEAFF. CDR3 DNA: TGTGCCAGCAGCTTTGCAGGGGGAGACACTGAAGCTTTCTTT. Combining the CDR3 with reference TRBV7-2 and TRBJ1-1 gives the whole variable domain GAGVSQSPSNKVTEKGKDVELRCDPISGHTALYWYRQSLGQGLEFLIYFQGNSAPDKSGLPSDRFSAERTGGSVSTLTIQRTQQEDSAVYLCASSFAGGDTEAFFGQGTRLTVV.